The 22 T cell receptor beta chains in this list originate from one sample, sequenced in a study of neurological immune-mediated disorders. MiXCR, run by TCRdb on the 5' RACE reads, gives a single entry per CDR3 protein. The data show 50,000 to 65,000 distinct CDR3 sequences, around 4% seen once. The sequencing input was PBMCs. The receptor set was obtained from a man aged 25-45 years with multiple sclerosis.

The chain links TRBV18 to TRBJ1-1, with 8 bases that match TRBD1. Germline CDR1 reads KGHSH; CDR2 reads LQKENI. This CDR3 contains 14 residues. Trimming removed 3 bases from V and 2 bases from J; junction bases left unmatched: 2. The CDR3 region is CASSPGQENTEAFF. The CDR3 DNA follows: TGTGCCAGCTCACCGGGACAGGAAAACACTGAAGCTTTCTTT.

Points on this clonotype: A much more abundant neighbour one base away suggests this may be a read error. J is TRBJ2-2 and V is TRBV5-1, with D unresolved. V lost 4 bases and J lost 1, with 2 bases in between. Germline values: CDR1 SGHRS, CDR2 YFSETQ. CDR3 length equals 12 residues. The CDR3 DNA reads TGCGCCAGCAGCAAGAACACCGGGGAGCTGTTTTTT. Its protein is CASSKNTGELFF.

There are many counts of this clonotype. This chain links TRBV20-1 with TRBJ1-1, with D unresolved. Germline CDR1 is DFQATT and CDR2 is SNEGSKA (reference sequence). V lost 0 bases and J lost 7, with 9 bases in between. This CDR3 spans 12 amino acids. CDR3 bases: TGCAGTGCTAGAGATAACCCGGTTGAAGCTTTCTTT. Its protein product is CSARDNPVEAFF.

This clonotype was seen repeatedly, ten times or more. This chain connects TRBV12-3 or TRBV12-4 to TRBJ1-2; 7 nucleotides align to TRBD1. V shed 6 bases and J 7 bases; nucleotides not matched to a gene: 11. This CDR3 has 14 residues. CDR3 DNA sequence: TGTGCCAGCAGCCGTAGACAGGGTGATTCTGGCTACACCTTC. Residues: CASSRRQGDSGYTF.

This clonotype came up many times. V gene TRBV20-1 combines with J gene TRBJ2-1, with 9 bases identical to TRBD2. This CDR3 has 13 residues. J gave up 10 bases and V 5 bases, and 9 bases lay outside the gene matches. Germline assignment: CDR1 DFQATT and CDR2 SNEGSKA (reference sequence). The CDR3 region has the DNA TGCAGTGCTTTAGCGGGAGCCGGGGGGGAGCAGTTCTTC. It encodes CSALAGAGGEQFF.

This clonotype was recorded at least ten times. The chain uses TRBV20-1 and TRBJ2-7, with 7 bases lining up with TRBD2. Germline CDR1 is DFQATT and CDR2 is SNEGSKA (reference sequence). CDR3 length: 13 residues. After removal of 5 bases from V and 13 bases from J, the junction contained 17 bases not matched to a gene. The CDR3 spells CSALAGGHLSGYF. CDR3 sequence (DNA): TGCAGTGCTTTAGCGGGTGGTCACCTATCGGGATACTTC.

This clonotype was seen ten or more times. CDR3 loop: CASHPGGVYQETQYF. In DNA form, the CDR3 reads TGCGCCAGCCACCCGGGCGGAGTGTACCAAGAGACCCAGTACTTC. The J gene is TRBJ2-5, the V gene TRBV5-1; unclear D gene. The CDR3 contains 15 residues. From germline, CDR1 is SGHRS and CDR2 YFSETQ. The V and J ends lost 7 bases and 0 bases respectively, with 16 bases between them. Variable domain in full (rest from reference TRBV5-1 and TRBJ2-5): KAGVTQTPRYLIKTRGQQVTLSCSPISGHRSVSWYQQTPGQGLQFLFEYFSETQRNKGNFPGRFSGRQFSNSRSEMNVSTLELGDSALYLCASHPGGVYQETQYFGPGTRLLVL.

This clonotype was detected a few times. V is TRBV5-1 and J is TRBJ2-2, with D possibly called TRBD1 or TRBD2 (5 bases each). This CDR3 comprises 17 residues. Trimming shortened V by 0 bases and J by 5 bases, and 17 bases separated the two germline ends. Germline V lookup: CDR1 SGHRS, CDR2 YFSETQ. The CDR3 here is CASSLVVGHPGTGELFF. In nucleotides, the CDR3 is TGCGCCAGCAGCTTGGTAGTCGGACACCCGGGGACCGGGGAGCTGTTTTTT.

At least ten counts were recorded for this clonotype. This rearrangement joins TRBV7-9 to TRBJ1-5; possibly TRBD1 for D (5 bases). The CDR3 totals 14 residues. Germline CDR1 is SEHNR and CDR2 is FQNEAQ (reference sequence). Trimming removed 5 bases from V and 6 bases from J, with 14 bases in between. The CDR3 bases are TGTGCCAGCAGCCGAGGGGCTGGGCGTCAGCCCCAGCATTTT. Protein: CASSRGAGRQPQHF.

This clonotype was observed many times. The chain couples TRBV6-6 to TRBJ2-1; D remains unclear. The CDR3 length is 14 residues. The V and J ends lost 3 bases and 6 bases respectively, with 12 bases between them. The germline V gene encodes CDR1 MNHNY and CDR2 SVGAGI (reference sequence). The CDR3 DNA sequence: TGTGCCAGCAGTTATTATACTACCTTCAATGAGCAGTTCTTC. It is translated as CASSYYTTFNEQFF.

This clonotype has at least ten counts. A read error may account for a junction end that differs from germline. DNA of the CDR3: TGTGCCAGCAGGTTGGGGACTGGGGTCCAAGAGACCCAGTACTTC. Amino acid sequence: CASRLGTGVQETQYF. This chain joins TRBV5-6 and TRBJ2-5; a weak D match, TRBD2 (6 bases). This CDR3 has 15 residues. CDR1 SGHDT and CDR2 YYEEEE come from the germline V gene.

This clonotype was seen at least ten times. The CDR3 loop reads CASSLPGPNGYTF. In nucleotides, the CDR3 is TGTGCCAGCAGCTTACCGGGACCCAATGGCTACACCTTC. The V call is TRBV5-6, the J call TRBJ1-2, with D maybe TRBD1 (5 bases). The CDR3 is 13 amino acids. V lost 2 bases to trimming and J lost 6 bases, with 11 bases between them. Germline values: CDR1 SGHDT, CDR2 YYEEEE.

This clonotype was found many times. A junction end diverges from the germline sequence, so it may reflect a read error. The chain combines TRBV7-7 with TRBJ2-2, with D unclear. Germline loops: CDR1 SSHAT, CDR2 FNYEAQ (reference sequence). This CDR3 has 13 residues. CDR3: CASSSGGPGELFF. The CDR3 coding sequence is TGTGCTAGCAGTTCCGGCGGTCCCGGGGAGCTGTTTTTT. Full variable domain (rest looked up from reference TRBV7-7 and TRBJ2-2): GAGVSQSPRYKVTKRGQDVTLRCDPISSHATLYWYQQALGQGPEFLTYFNYEAQPDKSGLPSDRFSAERPEGSISTLTIQRTEQRDSAMYRCASSSGGPGELFFGEGSRLTVL.

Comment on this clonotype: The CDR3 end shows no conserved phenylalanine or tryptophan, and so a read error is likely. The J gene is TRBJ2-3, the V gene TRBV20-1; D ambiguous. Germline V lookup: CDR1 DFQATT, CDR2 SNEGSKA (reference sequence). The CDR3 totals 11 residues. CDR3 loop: CSSHSTYTQYY. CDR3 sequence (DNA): TGCAGTTCGCATAGCACATATACGCAGTATTAT.

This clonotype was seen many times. CDR3 coding DNA: TGTGCCAGCAGTTTAGCGGCTAGCGGGAGTCGGGAGACCCAGTACTTC. Translating it yields CASSLAASGSRETQYF. The chain couples TRBV12-3 or TRBV12-4 to TRBJ2-5; 10 bases fit TRBD2. The length of the CDR3 is 16 residues. The V segment lost 0 bases and the J segment 5 bases; nucleotides outside the gene matches: 6.

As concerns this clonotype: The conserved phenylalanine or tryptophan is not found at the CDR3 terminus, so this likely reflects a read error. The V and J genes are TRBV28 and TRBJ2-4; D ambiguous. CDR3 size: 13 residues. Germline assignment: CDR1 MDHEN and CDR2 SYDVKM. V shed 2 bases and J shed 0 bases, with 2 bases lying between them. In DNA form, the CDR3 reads TGTGCCAGCAGTTTACTAGCCAAAAACATTCAGTACAAC. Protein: CASSLLAKNIQYN.

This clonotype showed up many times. The CDR3 bases are TGCAGTGCTAGGCGGGTTGACTCCTACAATGAGCAGTTCTTC. It specifies CSARRVDSYNEQFF. The chain carries TRBV20-1 and TRBJ2-1; a possible D gene is TRBD2 (5 bases). CDR3 length: 14 residues. V lost 3 bases and J 0 bases, leaving 9 bases between the germline ends. Germline assignment: CDR1 DFQATT and CDR2 SNEGSKA (reference sequence).

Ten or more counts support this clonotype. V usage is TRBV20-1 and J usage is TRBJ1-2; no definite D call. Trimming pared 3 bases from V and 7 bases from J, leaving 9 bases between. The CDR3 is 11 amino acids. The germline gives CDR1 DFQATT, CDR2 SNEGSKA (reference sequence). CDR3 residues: CSARVGIGYTF. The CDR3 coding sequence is TGCAGTGCTAGGGTGGGGATTGGCTACACCTTC.

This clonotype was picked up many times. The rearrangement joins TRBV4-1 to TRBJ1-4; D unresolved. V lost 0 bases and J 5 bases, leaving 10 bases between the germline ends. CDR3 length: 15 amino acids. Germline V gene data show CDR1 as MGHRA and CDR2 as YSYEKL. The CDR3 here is CASSQEVGLNEKLFF. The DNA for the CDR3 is TGCGCCAGCAGCCAAGAAGTAGGGTTGAATGAAAAACTGTTTTTT.

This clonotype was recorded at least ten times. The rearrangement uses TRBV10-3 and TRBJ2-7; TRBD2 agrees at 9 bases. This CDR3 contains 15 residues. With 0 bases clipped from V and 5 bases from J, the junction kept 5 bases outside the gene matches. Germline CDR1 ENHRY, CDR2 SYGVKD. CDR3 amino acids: CAISESISGSNEQYF. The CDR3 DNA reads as TGTGCCATCAGTGAGTCGATTAGCGGGAGCAACGAGCAGTACTTC.

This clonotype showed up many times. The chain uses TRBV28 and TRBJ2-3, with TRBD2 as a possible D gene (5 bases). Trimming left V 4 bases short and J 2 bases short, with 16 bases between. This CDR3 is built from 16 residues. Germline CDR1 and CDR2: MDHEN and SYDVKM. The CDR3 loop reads CASSSQAGGLTDTQYF. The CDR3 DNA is TGTGCCAGCAGTTCCCAGGCGGGCGGACTCACAGATACGCAGTATTTT.

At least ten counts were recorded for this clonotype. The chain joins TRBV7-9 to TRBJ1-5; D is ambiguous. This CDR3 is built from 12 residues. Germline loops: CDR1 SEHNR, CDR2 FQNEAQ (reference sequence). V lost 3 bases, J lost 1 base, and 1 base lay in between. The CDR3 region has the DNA TGTGCCAGCAGCTTCAGCAATCAGCCCCAGCATTTT. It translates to CASSFSNQPQHF. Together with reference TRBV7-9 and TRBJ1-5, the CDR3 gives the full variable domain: DTGVSQNPRHKITKRGQNVTFRCDPISEHNRLYWYRQTLGQGPEFLTYFQNEAQLEKSRLLSDRFSAERPKGSFSTLEIQRTEQGDSAMYLCASSFSNQPQHFGDGTRLSIL.